This T cell receptor beta chain was profiled in a study of blood T cell repertoires in COVID-19. Study-wide context: The United States, Italy and Spain supplied acute and convalescent COVID-19 samples.

Here immunoSEQ multiplex PCR was the method, and the copy in TCRdb shows in-frame clones only, minus some. The top ten hold under 8% of the sample, which has around 100,000 clones, around 83% seen once. Germline V lookup: CDR1 MNHEY, CDR2 SVGAGI. The trim removed 7 bases at V and 1 base at J, leaving 7 bases unmatched. This CDR3 comprises 15 residues. Sequences were obtained from peripheral blood. J is TRBJ2-3 and V is TRBV6-5, with TRBD2 identical over 8 bases. The sequence was collected from a man aged 65 to 79 with acute or convalescent COVID-19. CDR3 nucleotide sequence: TGTGCCAGCAACGAGCGGGGGACTGGCACAGATACGCAGTATTTT. This gives the protein CASNERGTGTDTQYF.